The TCR beta chain described here comes from a study of blood T cell repertoires in COVID-19. Study-level information: PBMCs, B-cell-depleted T cells, or T cells provided the cDNA or gDNA that made up the material.

Assignment of participants to cohorts was predicated upon participant-reported clinical history. Two negative PCRs, clearance, or symptom resolution had been documented for recovered Cohort 3 donors. Sequencing used immunoSEQ multiplex PCR; TCRdb keeps in-frame clones, though not all of them. Of about 130,000 clones in the sample, about 80% are singletons; the top ten hold around 10%. There are 15 residues in the CDR3. The germline V gene encodes CDR1 DFQATT and CDR2 SNEGSKA (reference sequence). The trim removed 3 bases at V and 1 base at J, leaving 6 bases unmatched. The source material was PBMCs or T cells enriched from blood (not recorded which). This sequence originates from a man in his forties or fifties who had recovered from COVID-19. V gene TRBV20-1 combines with J gene TRBJ2-3; 8 positions match TRBD2. The CDR3 is CSASLTGGGTDTQYF. CDR3 sequence (DNA): TGCAGTGCTAGTTTAACGGGGGGGGGCACAGATACGCAGTATTTT.